This T cell receptor beta chain stems from a study of CD8+ T cells in alopecia areata. The CDR3 consists of 15 residues. Germline V CDR1 and CDR2: SEHNR, FQNEAQ (reference sequence). This clone was observed many times. An end of the junction does not agree with germline; a read error may underlie this. Other DNA sequences in this specimen translate into the identical CDR3. The treatment is: oral pan-JAK inhibitor, 5-10 mg twice daily. Extracted RNA was reverse transcribed into cDNA, the sequencing template. This table comes from immunoSEQ multiplex PCR, and its TCRdb copy is limited to in-frame clones, with some not included. The data contain tens of thousands of clones, around 67% of them seen just once; the ten biggest clones take up 23%.

The clonotype was recovered from a human donor with alopecia areata. This material consisted of CD8+ T cells sorted from blood, taken at week 24, from a patient treated with tofacitinib. The chain links TRBV7-9 to TRBJ2-7, with 9 bases that match TRBD1. The CDR3, as DNA: TGCGCCAGCAGCCCTGTGACAGGGGGCTCCTACGAGCAGTACTTC. Translated, it gives CASSPVTGGSYEQYF.